The 2 T cell receptor beta chains listed next were all sequenced from one sample in a study of blood T cell repertoires in COVID-19. Generated by immunoSEQ multiplex PCR, the TCRdb table keeps only in-frame clones and is missing some. The table includes 140,000 to 150,000 clones, 65% to 90% detected once. What was sequenced was peripheral blood. These TCRs come from a human donor in a cohort sampled during active COVID-19.

This clone was counted a single time. At one end, the junction sequence differs from germline, possibly due to a read error. This rearrangement joins TRBV7-2 to TRBJ2-5; 11 bases align to TRBD2. This CDR3 comprises 16 residues. Germline CDR1 and CDR2: SGHTA and FQGNSA. CDR3 loop: CASTLGSGRAKETQYF. The DNA for the CDR3 is TGTGCCAGCACCTTAGGTAGCGGGAGGGCCAAAGAGACCCAGTACTTC.

This sequence joins TRBV5-6 and TRBJ2-5; no clear D gene. Germline V CDR1 and CDR2: SGHDT, YYEEEE. This CDR3 comprises 15 residues. Trimming took off 4 bases at V and 2 bases at J, with 15 bases between the two ends. CDR3 in amino acids: CASSGMRKLQETQYF. Here the CDR3 DNA reads TGTGCCAGCAGCGGAATGAGGAAGCTTCAAGAGACCCAGTACTTC.